What follows is one T cell receptor beta chain and its context. This sample stems from a study of blood T cell repertoires in COVID-19. Background on the study: Samples came from the United States, Italy and Spain, spanning acute and convalescent COVID-19.

The protocol was immunoSEQ multiplex PCR, while the TCRdb copy is restricted to in-frame clones and leaves out a portion. The sample consists of more than 200,000 clones, approximately 86% of them appearing once. The CDR3 runs 16 residues. CDR1 is MNHEY, CDR2 SVGAGI, per germline. V lost 3 bases, J lost 2 bases, and 8 bases stayed unmatched. The rearrangement joins TRBV6-5 to TRBJ2-7; 9 bases are shared with TRBD1. This receptor was identified in a woman aged 50 to 65 who had recovered from COVID-19. The specimen sequenced was PBMCs or T cells enriched from blood (not recorded which). The CDR3 region is CASSYRPGTGTYEQYF. The CDR3 nucleotides are TGTGCCAGCAGTTATAGGCCCGGGACAGGGACCTACGAGCAGTACTTC.